There are a few counts of the clone carrying this TCR beta chain. Its antigen is still unknown. These data originate in a study of cytomegalovirus exposure and HLA in healthy donors. Clones were sequenced by immunoSEQ multiplex PCR, and TCRdb holds only the in-frame ones, with some missing. Among some 140,000 clones listed, about 82% were seen once. Study observations and caveats: In a later analysis, first-cohort TCR clusters were found to tend to co-occur in the 95 to 150 validation repertoires.

Trimming took off 2 bases at V and 1 base at J, with 14 bases between the two ends. Germline lookup yields CDR1 MRHNA and CDR2 SNTAGT. The CDR3 length is 17 residues. The genes are TRBV6-4 and TRBJ2-2; D might be TRBD2 (6 bases). Sequencing was carried out using PBMCs. The clonotype was recovered from a human donor in good health. The DNA for the CDR3 is TGTGCCAGCAGTGACGGTGGCGGGACTGAGAACACCGGGGAGCTGTTTTTT. Protein sequence: CASSDGGGTENTGELFF.